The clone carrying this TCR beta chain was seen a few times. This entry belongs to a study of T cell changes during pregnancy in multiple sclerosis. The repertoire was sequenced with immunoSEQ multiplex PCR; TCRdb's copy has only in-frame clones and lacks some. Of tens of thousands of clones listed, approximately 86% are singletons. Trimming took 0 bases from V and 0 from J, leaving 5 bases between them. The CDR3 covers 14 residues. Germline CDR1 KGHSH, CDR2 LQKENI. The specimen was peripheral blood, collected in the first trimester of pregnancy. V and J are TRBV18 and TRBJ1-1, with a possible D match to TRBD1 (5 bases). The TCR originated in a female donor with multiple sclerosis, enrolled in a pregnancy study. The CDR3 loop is CASSPPRVNTEAFF. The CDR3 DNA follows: TGTGCCAGCTCACCACCCAGGGTGAACACTGAAGCTTTCTTT. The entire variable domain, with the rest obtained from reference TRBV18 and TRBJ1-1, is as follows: NAGVMQNPRHLVRRRGQEARLRCSPMKGHSHVYWYRQLPEEGLKFMVYLQKENIIDESGMPKERFSAEFPKEGPSILRIQQVVRGDSAAYFCASSPPRVNTEAFFGQGTRLTVV.